Detailed here is one T cell receptor (beta chain). Germline assignment: CDR1 SGHNT and CDR2 YENEEA. J lost 3 bases, V lost 1 base, and 4 bases had no gene match. CDR3 length: 15 residues. Original processing notes: Nucleated cell number was recorded as an estimate derived from reference gene primer amplification. Assay used: immunoSEQ multiplex PCR; TCRdb lists only in-frame clones, some missing. V, J and clone size derive from that table, while D and trimming were established from the DNA sequence. This table holds under 150,000 clones, 75% to 90% found once. This record belongs to a study of blood T cell repertoires in COVID-19. Study context: Samples taken during acute and convalescent COVID-19 were collected in the United States, Italy and Spain. PBMCs, B-cell-depleted T cells, or T cells provided the cDNA or gDNA that made up the material.

The V call is TRBV11-3, the J call TRBJ2-3; 7 nucleotides line up with TRBD1. This receptor was obtained from a man aged 45-65 years with active COVID-19. Sequenced sample: peripheral blood. Here the CDR3 DNA reads TGTGCCAGCAGCTTAGGCCAGGGGGTAACAGATACGCAGTATTTT. Its translation is CASSLGQGVTDTQYF.